The rows below give T cell receptor beta chains drawn from one sample of a study of CD8 T cells in Susac syndrome. TCRdb redid the calling of the immunoSEQ multiplex PCR reads with MiXCR, one entry per CDR3 protein. The data show roughly 130,000 distinct CDR3 sequences, nearly 96% seen once. The sequencing sample was made of CD4+ T cells from PBMCs. The receptor set was obtained from a human donor with Susac syndrome. Each CDR3 is given with its conserved first and last residue. The D gene is left open where the match is weak. Size values are once, few and many counts, or a class for expanded clones, and some rows have none.

>TRBJ2-3|NA|TRBV25-1|NA
TGTGCCAGCAGTGGACAGGTAACAGATACGCAGTATTTT
CASSGQVTDTQYF
>TRBJ2-3|once|TRBV12-3/TRBV12-4|TRBD2
TGTGCCAGCAGTTTAGGACTAGCGGGAGGGCCCTCCAACACAGATACGCAGTATTTT
CASSLGLAGGPSNTDTQYF
>TRBJ1-1|NA|TRBV30|NA
TGTGCCTGGAGTGGACAGAAAACTGAAGCTTTCTTT
CAWSGQKTEAFF
>TRBJ2-2|NA|TRBV7-9|NA
TGTGCCCCGGGCGGCTATCTCACCGGGGAGCTGTTTTTT
CAPGGYLTGELFF
>TRBJ2-1|NA|TRBV20-1|TRBD2
TGCAGTGCTAGAGATCTCGGCGGGAGCGTCTACAATGAGCAGTTCTTC
CSARDLGGSVYNEQFF
>TRBJ2-7|NA|TRBV27|NA
TGTGCCAGTCTATATCTGGGAGAGCAGTACTTC
CASLYLGEQYF
>TRBJ1-5|NA|TRBV29-1|NA
TGCAGCGTGAAACTGGCAGGCCGCAATCAGCCCCAGCATTTT
CSVKLAGRNQPQHF
>TRBJ1-5|once|TRBV4-2|NA
TGTGCCAGCAGCGAAGGACAGACTAGCAATCAGCCCCAGCATTTT
CASSEGQTSNQPQHF
>TRBJ2-7|NA|TRBV7-9|TRBD2
TGTGCCAGCCAGGGCCTAGCGGGATACGAGCAGTACTTC
CASQGLAGYEQYF
>TRBJ1-1|once|TRBV30|NA
TGTGCCTGGAGCATGGGGACTGAAGCTTTCTTT
CAWSMGTEAFF
>TRBJ2-4|NA|TRBV5-1|NA
TGCGCCAGCAGCCCCGGACAAGACGCCAAAAACATTCAGTACTTC
CASSPGQDAKNIQYF
>TRBJ2-7|NA|TRBV20-1|TRBD2
TGCAGTGCTCAAAACCACGGGACTAGCGGGACCTACGAGCAGTACTTC
CSAQNHGTSGTYEQYF
>TRBJ2-3|NA|TRBV30|NA
TGTGCCTGGAGTGTACGGACGGTTTTCTACGGCACAGATACGCAGTATTTT
CAWSVRTVFYGTDTQYF
>TRBJ1-1|once|TRBV4-3|TRBD1
TGCGCCAGCAGCCAATTCGGGACAGGTCGGGCTGAAGCTTTCTTT
CASSQFGTGRAEAFF
>TRBJ2-5|NA|TRBV28|NA
TGTGCCAGCAGTTTCACATCCCACCAAGAGACCCAGTACTTC
CASSFTSHQETQYF
>TRBJ1-1|NA|TRBV3-1|NA
TGTGCCAGCAGCCAAGGTTCGACGGCCACACCACTGAACACTGAAGCTTTCTTT
CASSQGSTATPLNTEAFF
>TRBJ2-1|NA|TRBV20-1|NA
TGCAGTGCTAGAGATACTAGCAAGGTAGGGGGCTACAATGAGCAGTTCTTC
CSARDTSKVGGYNEQFF
>TRBJ2-3|few|TRBV12-3/TRBV12-4|TRBD2
TGTGCCAGCAGTTCCCGGACTAGCGGGAGAACAGATACGCAGTATTTT
CASSSRTSGRTDTQYF
>TRBJ2-1|few|TRBV20-1|TRBD2
TGCAGTGCTGGACTAGCGGGAGGCTACAATGAGCAGTTCTTC
CSAGLAGGYNEQFF
>TRBJ1-1|NA|TRBV25-1|TRBD1
TGTGCCAGCAGTTTTCCGACAGGGAAAGCTTTCTTT
CASSFPTGKAFF
>TRBJ2-4|NA|TRBV7-9|NA
TGTGCCAGCAGCTTAGGGGCCGGGCGCGGGGACATTCAGTACTTC
CASSLGAGRGDIQYF
>TRBJ2-1|NA|TRBV3-1|NA
TGTGCCAGCAGCAACCGGGACTCCCTCCAAAATGAGCAGTTCTTC
CASSNRDSLQNEQFF
>TRBJ2-1|NA|TRBV6-1|TRBD2
TGTGCCAGCAGTCGCCCACAGACTAGCGGGAACTATGAGCAGTTCTTC
CASSRPQTSGNYEQFF
>TRBJ2-5|NA|TRBV4-2|NA
TGTGCCAGCAGCCAAGAAGTTAACAGGGCTCAAGAGACCCAGTACTTC
CASSQEVNRAQETQYF
>TRBJ1-5|NA|TRBV20-1|NA
TGCAGTGCCAAGAAGGGGGTCGATCAGCCCCAGCATTTT
CSAKKGVDQPQHF
>TRBJ2-5|NA|TRBV12-3/TRBV12-4|NA
TGTGCCAGCACCCTTCTCACTTACAGGGGACTCCAAGAGACCCAGTACTTC
CASTLLTYRGLQETQYF
>TRBJ2-7|NA|TRBV4-2|TRBD1
TGTGCCAGCAGCCCCCGACAGGGGCGATACGAGCAGTACTTC
CASSPRQGRYEQYF
>TRBJ2-1|NA|TRBV7-9|NA
TGTGCCAGCAGCTTAATTGGTTCTAGCGAAACCCCGCGCCGTGGTGAGCAGTTCTTC
CASSLIGSSETPRRGEQFF
>TRBJ2-5|NA|TRBV30|NA
TGTGCCTGGACCGCGTGGAGGGGCGGCCAAGAGACCCAGTACTTC
CAWTAWRGGQETQYF
>TRBJ2-2|NA|TRBV7-2|NA
TGTGCCAGCAGCTTACGGCAGATCGCCGGGGAGCTGTTTTTT
CASSLRQIAGELFF
>TRBJ1-1|once|TRBV14|NA
TGTGCCAGCAGCCACCATGGCGAGAACACTGAAGCTTTCTTT
CASSHHGENTEAFF
>TRBJ2-5|NA|TRBV7-6|TRBD1
TGTGCCAGCAGCTTAGGGCGGGACAGGGGGCATGAGACCCAGTACTTC
CASSLGRDRGHETQYF
>TRBJ1-4|NA|TRBV6-5|NA
TGTGCCAGCAGTTACTCGATAACAACACCTGAAAAACTGTTTTTT
CASSYSITTPEKLFF
>TRBJ1-1|NA|TRBV7-8|NA
TGTGCCAGCAGCATGGGGACGGCGAACACTGAAGCTTTCTTT
CASSMGTANTEAFF
>TRBJ2-5|NA|TRBV29-1|NA
TGCAGCGTTGAATCTCCCATGGGAGAGACCCAGTACTTC
CSVESPMGETQYF
>TRBJ1-1|few|TRBV30|NA
TGTGCCTGGAGTGTACGCGGGGGGAGAGGCATGAACACTGAAGCTTTCTTT
CAWSVRGGRGMNTEAFF
>TRBJ2-2|NA|TRBV20-1|NA
TGCAGTGCTGTGCGAGACACCGGGGAGCTGTTTTTT
CSAVRDTGELFF
>TRBJ2-1|NA|TRBV9|NA
TGTGCCAGCAGCGTAGGAGATGGAGGCAATGAGCAGTTCTTC
CASSVGDGGNEQFF
>TRBJ2-3|NA|TRBV7-9|NA
TGTGCCAGCAGCACCCCCTATGGTGATACGCAGTATTTT
CASSTPYGDTQYF
>TRBJ1-2|NA|TRBV27|NA
TGTGCCAGCAGTTTCCGGCAGAACTATGGCTACACCTTC
CASSFRQNYGYTF